Below are 25 T cell receptor beta chains sequenced from a single sample in a study of regulatory T cells in long-lasting Graves disease. To make TCR beta libraries, researchers used iRepertoire HTBI primers and Arm-PCR of CDR3 regions. TCRdb passed the multiplex PCR reads through MiXCR, listing each CDR3 protein once. Of around 250,000 distinct CDR3 sequences listed, more than 15% are singletons. Time point meaning: newly diagnosed GD, antithyroid drugs for less than 3 months. PBMC-derived RNA was used for the TCR library. The sample also formed part of further work on T cells in Graves' hyperthyroidism and ophthalmopathy.

Material: peripheral blood mononuclear cells (PBMCs), obtained at new diagnosis, from a patient treated with antithyroid drugs. Source of these receptors: a woman in her twenties or thirties with Graves disease.

The J gene is TRBJ2-4, the V gene TRBV7-9; D is possibly TRBD1 (5 bases). Germline V gene sequence: CDR1 SEHNR, CDR2 FQNEAQ (reference sequence). The length of the CDR3 is 14 residues. V was clipped by 6 bases and J by 8 bases, with 17 bases between them. CDR3 DNA: TGTGCCAGCAGTCAAACAGGACAAGAGTACATTCAGTACTTC. Its translation: CASSQTGQEYIQYF.

This clonotype came up many times. The chain employs TRBV20-1 and TRBJ2-1, with D unclear. V lost 6 bases to trimming and J lost 6 bases, with 15 bases between them. The CDR3 is 13 amino acids. Germline V gene sequence: CDR1 DFQATT, CDR2 SNEGSKA (reference sequence). The CDR3 reads CSAAGVQGNEQFF. The CDR3 DNA follows: TGCAGTGCAGCCGGAGTACAAGGCAATGAGCAGTTCTTC.

This clonotype occurred many times. The V call is TRBV5-1, the J call TRBJ1-1, with D unclear. The CDR3 runs to 13 residues. V was shortened by 3 bases and J by 3 bases, with 9 bases between the two germline ends. CDR1 SGHRS and CDR2 YFSETQ come from the germline V gene. This CDR3 reads CASSSRLDTEAFF. The CDR3 nucleotides are TGCGCCAGCAGCTCCAGACTGGACACTGAAGCTTTCTTT. Full variable domain (missing parts from reference TRBV5-1 and TRBJ1-1): KAGVTQTPRYLIKTRGQQVTLSCSPISGHRSVSWYQQTPGQGLQFLFEYFSETQRNKGNFPGRFSGRQFSNSRSEMNVSTLELGDSALYLCASSSRLDTEAFFGQGTRLTVV.

This clonotype was detected only a few times. V usage is TRBV19 and J usage is TRBJ1-4; TRBD1 matches 8 bases. The length of the CDR3 is 14 residues. Per germline, CDR1 LNHDA and CDR2 SQIVND (reference sequence). The V and J ends lost 5 bases and 5 bases, in that order; junction bases with no gene match: 4. The CDR3 DNA is TGTGCCAGTAGTGTCCGGGACAGGAATGAAAAACTGTTTTTT. This sequence encodes CASSVRDRNEKLFF.

This CDR3 is CASSFSRGLISGNTIYF. CDR3 in DNA: TGTGCCAGCAGCTTTTCTAGGGGTCTAATCTCTGGAAACACCATATATTTT. This chain connects TRBV7-9 to TRBJ1-3; D may be TRBD1 (5 bases). Germline lookup yields CDR1 SEHNR and CDR2 FQNEAQ (reference sequence). V lost 3 bases and J 0 bases, leaving 15 bases between the germline ends. This CDR3 comprises 17 residues.

This clonotype turned up a few times. This chain joins TRBV7-9 and TRBJ1-1; no clear D gene. The V gene lost 6 bases and the J gene lost 7 bases, with 9 bases spanning the gap. The CDR3 runs 11 residues. Germline values: CDR1 SEHNR, CDR2 FQNEAQ (reference sequence). The CDR3: CASRIGGEAFF. CDR3 in DNA: TGTGCCAGCAGAATAGGAGGTGAAGCTTTCTTT.

A remark on this clonotype: A much larger clone lies a single base off, so this may be a read error. The chain joins TRBV4-1 to TRBJ2-7; no reliable D call. Germline V gene lookup returns CDR1 MGHRA and CDR2 YSYEKL. CDR3 size: 15 residues. In DNA form, the CDR3 reads TGCGTCAGCAGCCAAGATGCGGCCAGGAGCTACGAGCAGTACTTC. Translation: CVSSQDAARSYEQYF.

The chain uses TRBV7-9 and TRBJ2-7; 15 bases align to TRBD2. V was pared by 6 bases and J by 4 bases, with 13 bases of the junction left unmatched. Per germline, CDR1 SEHNR and CDR2 FQNEAQ (reference sequence). The CDR3 sequence is 18 residues long. CDR3 protein: CASSPFGLAGGRFYEQYF. In DNA, the CDR3 is TGTGCCAGCAGTCCTTTTGGACTAGCGGGGGGGCGGTTTTACGAGCAGTACTTC.

This clonotype has ten or more counts. V is TRBV5-5 and J is TRBJ1-2, with 7 bases identical to TRBD1. Germline V gene sequence: CDR1 SGHKS, CDR2 YYEKEE (reference sequence). V lost 0 bases, J lost 4 bases, and 6 bases stayed unmatched. This CDR3 contains 15 residues. CDR3 nucleotides: TGTGCCAGCAGCTTGGTGGCAGGGGGTGGCTATGGCTACACCTTC. It yields the protein CASSLVAGGGYGYTF.

This clonotype was seen repeatedly, ten times or more. The V and J genes are TRBV4-1 and TRBJ1-2; maybe TRBD1 (5 bases). From germline, CDR1 is MGHRA and CDR2 YSYEKL. Trimming pared 1 base from V and 12 bases from J, leaving 12 bases between. The CDR3 is 12 amino acids. The CDR3 loop reads CASSQVLDRHTF. For the CDR3, the DNA is TGCGCCAGCAGCCAAGTTCTTGACAGACACACCTTC.

This clonotype was counted ten times or more. The rearrangement joins TRBV2 to TRBJ2-6, with D uncertain. Germline CDR1 and CDR2: SNHLY and FYNNEI. The CDR3 has 15 residues. The germline V and J ends were trimmed by 8 bases and 0 bases, with 11 bases remaining between them. Here the CDR3 DNA reads TGTGCCAGCGTAGGCGACACCTCTGGGGCCAACGTCCTGACTTTC. This sequence encodes CASVGDTSGANVLTF.

The chain links TRBV3-1 to TRBJ2-2; D is possibly TRBD2 (5 bases). From germline, CDR1 is LGHDT and CDR2 YNNKEL (reference sequence). The CDR3 has 15 amino acids. V was trimmed by 2 bases and J by 4 bases, leaving 11 bases between them. The CDR3 here is CASSQSGLATGELFF. DNA of the CDR3: TGTGCCAGCAGCCAATCGGGGTTGGCCACCGGGGAGCTGTTTTTT. The entire variable domain, with the rest obtained from reference TRBV3-1 and TRBJ2-2, is as follows: DTAVSQTPKYLVTQMGNDKSIKCEQNLGHDTMYWYKQDSKKFLKIMFSYNNKELIINETVPNRFSPKSPDKAHLNLHINSLELGDSAVYFCASSQSGLATGELFFGEGSRLTVL.

As concerns this clonotype: A read error may account for a junction end that differs from germline. This chain links TRBV6-2 or TRBV6-3 with TRBJ2-3; D may be TRBD2 (5 bases). CDR3 length: 12 amino acids. Germline CDR1 reads MNHEY; CDR2 reads SVGEGT. The CDR3 bases are TGTGCCGGCAGCCTAGAGGGAGATACGCAGTATTTT. Translated: CAGSLEGDTQYF.

Worth noting for this clonotype: It may be a read error: a sequence one base away is much more abundant. V is TRBV20-1 and J is TRBJ2-2; TRBD1 aligns across 8 bases. CDR3 length: 14 residues. Germline CDR1 reads DFQATT; CDR2 reads SNEGSKA (reference sequence). As DNA, the CDR3 is TGCAGTGCTAGAGAGGGGCAGGGGGCCGGGGAGCCGTTTTTT. Its translation is CSAREGQGAGEPFF.

This clonotype was counted many times. V and J are TRBV5-1 and TRBJ1-4, with unresolved D. Per the germline V gene, CDR1 is SGHRS and CDR2 is YFSETQ. The CDR3 contains 16 residues. V lost 0 bases, J lost 8 bases, and 17 bases lay in between. CDR3 loop: CASSLVSAGPSEKLFF. CDR3 coding DNA: TGCGCCAGCAGCTTGGTATCAGCGGGTCCCAGCGAAAAACTGTTTTTT.

This clonotype has at least ten counts. The rearrangement uses TRBV6-1 and TRBJ1-5; 7 bases fit TRBD1. V trimming: 5 bases; J trimming: 3 bases; junction bases outside the gene matches: 4. Germline loops: CDR1 MNHNS, CDR2 SASEGT. The CDR3 runs to 14 residues. The DNA of the CDR3 is TGTGCCAGCAGTAAGGACAGGAACAATCAGCCCCAGCATTTT. Protein: CASSKDRNNQPQHF.

The sample holds many counts of this clonotype. The gene calls are TRBV9 and TRBJ1-5, with D possibly being TRBD1 (5 bases). The length of the CDR3 is 15 residues. With 0 bases removed from V and 3 bases from J, the gap between germline ends came to 10 bases. CDR1 and CDR2 (germline): SGDLS, YYNGEE. Here the CDR3 reads CASSVGTGFNQPQHF. CDR3 nucleotide sequence: TGTGCCAGCAGCGTAGGTACAGGCTTCAATCAGCCCCAGCATTTT. The full variable domain, completed using reference TRBV9 and TRBJ1-5, is DSGVTQTPKHLITATGQRVTLRCSPRSGDLSVYWYQQSLDQGLQFLIQYYNGEERAKGNILERFSAQQFPDLHSELNLSSLELGDSALYFCASSVGTGFNQPQHFGDGTRLSIL.

The genes are TRBV27 and TRBJ1-1; 8 nucleotides match TRBD1. The CDR3 has 14 residues. Germline CDR1 and CDR2: MNHEY and SMNVEV (reference sequence). Losses at the gene ends were 6 bases for V and 4 bases for J; bases not matched to a gene: 7. The CDR3 sequence: CASSQTGVGTEAFF. The DNA for the CDR3 is TGTGCCAGCAGCCAGACAGGGGTCGGCACTGAAGCTTTCTTT.

The sample holds many counts of this clonotype. This chain connects TRBV11-2 to TRBJ1-1; the D gene is possibly TRBD1 (5 bases). The CDR3 totals 16 residues. CDR1 is SGHAT, CDR2 FQNNGV, per germline. With 4 bases removed from V and 4 bases from J, the gap between germline ends came to 19 bases. The CDR3 DNA follows: TGTGCCAGCAGCTCCCGGGGGACGGGGATAGGCACTGAAGCTTTCTTT. Protein: CASSSRGTGIGTEAFF.

This clonotype showed up many times. The CDR3 DNA reads as TGTGCCAGCAGTTCTTCTTGGGGGCAAGAGACCCAGTACTTC. This sequence encodes CASSSSWGQETQYF. This chain uses TRBV27 with TRBJ2-5; D is tentatively TRBD1 or TRBD2 (5 bases each). Germline V CDR1 and CDR2: MNHEY, SMNVEV (reference sequence). The CDR3 is 14 amino acids. Trimming stripped 4 bases from V and 2 bases from J, with 11 bases between.

This clonotype appeared many times. The chain carries TRBV7-9 and TRBJ2-7, with D perhaps TRBD1 or TRBD2 (5 bases each). V gave up 4 bases and J gave up 4 bases, with 11 bases separating them. The CDR3 runs 13 residues. Germline-derived CDR1 and CDR2 are SEHNR and FQNEAQ (reference sequence). The CDR3 DNA reads as TGTGCCAGCAGCTCCTCTGGGGGATACGAGCAGTACTTC. Translation gives CASSSSGGYEQYF.

DNA of the CDR3: TGTGCCAGCAGCGATGACGGTCAAAGCTCCTATAATTCACCCCTCCACTTT. Translating gives CASSDDGQSSYNSPLHF. The rearrangement links TRBV9 to TRBJ1-6; D uncertain. The CDR3 runs to 17 residues. The V and J ends lost 3 bases and 0 bases respectively, with 13 bases between them. Germline V lookup: CDR1 SGDLS, CDR2 YYNGEE. Drawing the rest from reference TRBV9 and TRBJ1-6, the complete variable domain is DSGVTQTPKHLITATGQRVTLRCSPRSGDLSVYWYQQSLDQGLQFLIQYYNGEERAKGNILERFSAQQFPDLHSELNLSSLELGDSALYFCASSDDGQSSYNSPLHFGNGTRLTVT.

This clonotype was detected many times. This sequence joins TRBV27 and TRBJ1-2, with D possibly TRBD1 on 5 matching bases. V was cut by 2 bases and J by 6 bases, with 13 bases left in between. CDR3 size: 14 residues. Germline V gene data show CDR1 as MNHEY and CDR2 as SMNVEV (reference sequence). This CDR3 is CASSLGRGDNGYTF. The CDR3, as DNA: TGTGCCAGCAGTTTAGGGAGGGGTGATAATGGCTACACCTTC.

This clonotype was detected ten times or more. CDR3: CASSLRGRTDTQYF. CDR3 in DNA: TGTGCCAGCAGTTTACGGGGACGCACAGATACGCAGTATTTT. V gene TRBV12-3 or TRBV12-4 combines with J gene TRBJ2-3; D possibly matches TRBD1 or TRBD2 (5 bases each). V lost 2 bases and J lost 1, with 7 bases in between. CDR3 size: 14 residues.

This clonotype was seen many times. V is TRBV20-1 and J is TRBJ1-4; no definite D call. The V gene lost 4 bases and the J gene lost 6 bases, with 9 bases spanning the gap. Germline V CDR1 and CDR2: DFQATT, SNEGSKA (reference sequence). The length of the CDR3 is 12 residues. The DNA of the CDR3 is TGCAGTGCTACGGACGGCTATGAAAAACTGTTTTTT. The encoded protein is CSATDGYEKLFF.